This passage covers 14 T cell receptor beta chains from one sample sequenced in a study of blood T cells in healthy people across ages. Alongside a J-beta primer mix, a sample-barcoded 5' primer served in a second PCR lasting about 6 to 12 cycles. Using its own MiXCR run on the 5' RACE reads, TCRdb lists one record per CDR3 protein. The table shows 1.5 million to 1.8 million distinct CDR3 sequences, with about 45% occurring only once. Sequencing input: blood. The source of these receptors is a woman younger than 30 in good health.

This clonotype showed up just once. The V gene is TRBV4-1, the J gene TRBJ2-5; D is ambiguous. The V end lost 0 bases, the J end lost 11 bases, and 13 bases lay between the germline ends. CDR3 size: 13 residues. CDR1 MGHRA and CDR2 YSYEKL come from the germline V gene. The CDR3: CASSQDNYNEQYF. As DNA, the CDR3 is TGCGCCAGCAGCCAAGATAATTACAATGAGCAGTACTTC.

The gene calls are TRBV5-6 and TRBJ2-7; unclear D gene. Germline loops: CDR1 SGHDT, CDR2 YYEEEE. The CDR3 has 14 residues. V lost 4 bases to trimming and J lost 3 bases, with 14 bases between them. The CDR3 DNA is TGTGCCAGCAGCCCTGGCCCAGGTGACTACGAGCAGTACTTC. This codes for CASSPGPGDYEQYF.

Only a few counts were recorded for this clonotype. This rearrangement joins TRBV20-1 to TRBJ2-7; D uncertain. V lost 4 bases, J lost 3 bases, and 13 bases lay in between. The CDR3 runs to 13 residues. CDR1 is DFQATT and CDR2 is SNEGSKA in the germline V gene (reference sequence). CDR3 nucleotide sequence: TGCAGTGCTATGCACTCCCTGGGCTACGAGCAGTACTTC. This translates into CSAMHSLGYEQYF.

V is TRBV7-3 and J is TRBJ2-1, with TRBD2 matching 12 bases. J lost 8 bases, V lost 7 bases, and 9 bases had no gene match. CDR3 length: 15 amino acids. The germline V gene has CDR1 SGHTA and CDR2 FQGTGA. The CDR3 sequence: CASKASGGARDEQFF. Written as DNA, the CDR3 is TGTGCCAGCAAGGCTAGCGGGGGGGCAAGGGATGAGCAGTTCTTC.

The CDR3 nucleotides are TGTGCCAGCAGCCAGGGGGGGACGATCACTGAAGCTTTCTTT. It translates to CASSQGGTITEAFF. The V and J genes are TRBV14 and TRBJ1-1, with D perhaps matching TRBD1 (5 bases). With 3 bases removed from V and 4 bases from J, the gap between germline ends came to 12 bases. The CDR3 spans 14 residues. Germline V lookup: CDR1 SGHDN, CDR2 FVKESK.

The sample holds a few counts of this clonotype. The gene calls are TRBV6-6 and TRBJ1-2; 8 positions agree with TRBD1. The trim removed 5 bases at V and 7 bases at J, leaving 3 bases unmatched. Germline V gene lookup returns CDR1 MNHNY and CDR2 SVGAGI (reference sequence). CDR3 length: 12 amino acids. In DNA form, the CDR3 reads TGTGCCAGCAGTGAGGACAGGGCTGGCTACACCTTC. This translates into CASSEDRAGYTF.

The chain carries TRBV6-2 or TRBV6-3 and TRBJ2-1; D remains ambiguous. This CDR3 is built from 12 residues. V dropped 6 bases and J dropped 7 bases, with 10 bases sitting between them. Germline CDR1 and CDR2: MNHEY and SVGEGT. The CDR3, as DNA: TGTGCCAGCAGGTACCTTCTAAATGAGCAGTTCTTC. The encoded protein is CASRYLLNEQFF.

V usage is TRBV15 and J usage is TRBJ1-5; D gene uncertain. This CDR3 has 13 residues. CDR1 and CDR2 (germline): LNHNV, YYDKDF (reference sequence). Trimming cost V 0 bases and J 5 bases, with 5 bases left between them. DNA of the CDR3: TGTGCCACCAGCAGAGAGGTGGATCAGCCCCAGCATTTT. Translating gives CATSREVDQPQHF.

This clonotype has a handful of counts. The chain couples TRBV29-1 to TRBJ2-7, with a tentative D call TRBD2 (5 bases). Trimming cost V 7 bases and J 7 bases, with 11 bases left between them. Germline assignment: CDR1 SQVTM and CDR2 ANQGSEA. The CDR3 extends over 10 amino acids. CDR3 nucleotide sequence: TGCAGCGGGACTTACAATGAGCAGTACTTC. Protein: CSGTYNEQYF.

V gene TRBV20-1 combines with J gene TRBJ1-1, with a tentative D call TRBD1 (5 bases). The V end was cut by 3 bases, the J end by 3 bases, with 14 bases between. From germline, CDR1 is DFQATT and CDR2 SNEGSKA (reference sequence). The CDR3 sequence is 14 residues long. The CDR3 loop reads CSARAGGADTEAFF. DNA for the CDR3: TGCAGTGCTAGGGCGGGAGGGGCGGACACTGAAGCTTTCTTT.

With regard to this clonotype: A junction end diverges from the germline sequence, so it may reflect a read error. The rearrangement joins TRBV7-9 to TRBJ1-2; D uncertain. The CDR3 covers 15 residues. Germline-derived CDR1 and CDR2 are SEHNR and FQNEAQ (reference sequence). The CDR3 region has the DNA TGTGCCAGCGGCTTAGCCGGTGACATCCTTCATGGCTACACCTTC. Translation: CASGLAGDILHGYTF.

This clonotype was seen a few times. The chain recombines TRBV9 with TRBJ2-3; 12 bases align to TRBD1. CDR3 length equals 15 residues. After removal of 4 bases from V and 6 bases from J, the junction contained 6 bases not matched to a gene. Germline CDR1 and CDR2: SGDLS and YYNGEE. In nucleotides, the CDR3 is TGTGCCAGCAGCATCGGGACAGGGGGCTACGATACGCAGTATTTT. It encodes CASSIGTGGYDTQYF.

The gene calls are TRBV7-6 and TRBJ2-7; 7 bases are shared with TRBD2. Germline CDR1 and CDR2: SGHVS and FNYEAQ. The CDR3 spans 16 residues. V shed 5 bases, J shed 2 bases, and the junction held 12 bases outside the gene matches. CDR3 loop: CASSPRGESGAYEQYF. Written as DNA, the CDR3 is TGTGCCAGCAGCCCCCGTGGTGAGAGCGGGGCCTACGAGCAGTACTTC. The complete variable domain, with remaining parts taken from reference TRBV7-6 and TRBJ2-7, reads GAGVSQSPRYKVTKRGQDVALRCDPISGHVSLYWYRQALGQGPEFLTYFNYEAQQDKSGLPNDRFSAERPEGSISTLTIQRTEQRDSAMYRCASSPRGESGAYEQYFGPGTRLTVT.

This clonotype showed up just a few times. CDR3 nucleotide sequence: TGTGCCAGCAGCTTAAATAGTAACAATGAGCAGTACTTC. Its protein is CASSLNSNNEQYF. V and J are TRBV7-2 and TRBJ2-5, with D hard to call. In germline, CDR1 is SGHTA, CDR2 FQGNSA. The V end lost 2 bases, the J end lost 11 bases, and 15 bases lay between the germline ends. The CDR3 has 13 residues.